This is a list of T cell receptor beta chains from one sample in a study of response to subunit inactivated influenza vaccine. TCRdb recomputed calls from the RT-PCR reads with MiXCR, one row per CDR3 protein. The sample yields roughly 780,000 distinct CDR3 sequences, approximately 17% seen once. Sequenced material: PBMCs from blood, taken roughly 5 days after vaccination. All receptors derive from a man aged 50 or older who received an inactivated influenza vaccine. Each CDR3 is given with its conserved first and last residue. The D gene is left open where the match is weak. The size field is filled for only some rows; it gives once, few, many or a size class.

v_call,j_call,d_call,clone_size,cdr3_length,cdr3_aa,cdr3_nt
TRBV12-3/TRBV12-4,TRBJ1-2,NA,many,13,CASSLSRNYGYTF,TGTGCCAGCAGTCTCTCTCGGAACTATGGCTACACCTTC
TRBV7-9,TRBJ1-2,NA,NA,17,CASSLRGDTGSNYGYTF,TGTGCCAGCAGCTTGAGAGGGGATACAGGGTCTAACTATGGCTACACCTTC
TRBV7-9,TRBJ1-5,NA,NA,12,CASSLAREPQHF,TGTGCCAGCAGCTTAGCGCGAGAGCCCCAGCATTTT
TRBV6-2/TRBV6-3,TRBJ1-1,NA,few,14,CASSPWAANTEAFF,TGTGCCAGCAGTCCCTGGGCGGCTAACACTGAAGCTTTCTTT
TRBV10-3,TRBJ2-1,TRBD2,few,13,CAIGTSGGGEQFF,TGTGCCATCGGGACTAGCGGGGGTGGTGAGCAGTTCTTC
TRBV5-4,TRBJ2-7,NA,once,14,CASSLRGLAYEQYF,TGTGCCAGCAGCTTGAGGGGACTTGCCTACGAGCAGTACTTC
TRBV4-3,TRBJ2-1,TRBD1,NA,17,CASSQDRRQGSYNEQFF,TGCGCCAGCAGCCAAGATCGTCGACAGGGGTCCTACAATGAGCAGTTCTTC
TRBV7-3,TRBJ2-1,TRBD2,NA,17,CASSKRTSGSSYNEQFF,TGTGCCAGCAGCAAACGGACTAGCGGAAGCTCCTACAATGAGCAGTTCTTC
TRBV7-2,TRBJ2-1,TRBD2,NA,15,CASRWTSGSYNEQFF,TGTGCCAGCAGGTGGACTAGCGGGAGTTACAATGAGCAGTTCTTC
TRBV6-2/TRBV6-3,TRBJ2-5,TRBD2,few,18,CASSYSLTSGRNRETQYF,TGTGCCAGCAGTTACTCGTTGACTAGCGGGAGGAACCGAGAGACCCAGTACTTC
TRBV6-5,TRBJ2-7,TRBD1,NA,14,CASSSRTGRGEQYF,TGTGCCAGCAGTTCACGGACAGGACGAGGGGAGCAGTACTTC
TRBV11-1,TRBJ2-5,NA,NA,16,CASSRDQGAPRETQYF,TGTGCCAGCAGCAGAGACCAAGGGGCCCCCAGGGAGACCCAGTACTTC
TRBV10-3,TRBJ2-7,NA,NA,13,CAIKRMGPYEQYF,TGTGCCATCAAAAGGATGGGGCCCTACGAGCAGTACTTC
TRBV6-2/TRBV6-3,TRBJ1-1,TRBD1,few,18,CASSYTRGLHFMNTEAFF,TGTGCCAGCAGTTACACCAGGGGGCTGCACTTCATGAACACTGAAGCTTTCTTT
TRBV18,TRBJ1-1,NA,few,17,CASSPGRTHAMNTEAFF,TGTGCCAGCTCACCCGGAAGGACTCATGCTATGAACACTGAAGCTTTCTTT
TRBV7-2,TRBJ2-3,NA,few,15,CASSLVGHHTDTQYF,TGTGCCAGCAGCTTAGTAGGACATCACACAGATACGCAGTATTTT
TRBV3-1,TRBJ2-7,NA,NA,13,CASSPSVYREQYF,TGTGCCAGCAGCCCCTCAGTGTACAGGGAGCAGTACTTC
TRBV20-1,TRBJ2-4,TRBD2,few,14,CSATTGTTQNIQYF,TGCAGTGCTACAACCGGGACTACACAAAACATTCAGTACTTC
TRBV20-1,TRBJ2-5,NA,few,15,CSARVGRTHQETQYF,TGCAGTGCTAGGGTAGGAAGGACCCACCAAGAGACCCAGTACTTC
TRBV7-9,TRBJ2-1,NA,NA,16,CASSLVPLGGYNEQFF,TGTGCCAGCAGCTTAGTTCCGCTGGGGGGTTACAATGAGCAGTTCTTC
TRBV10-3,TRBJ2-7,TRBD1,many,16,CAISDQTGGPSYEQYF,TGTGCCATCAGCGATCAAACAGGGGGACCGTCCTACGAGCAGTACTTC
TRBV11-2,TRBJ2-2,NA,NA,16,CASSPRAPLNTGELFF,TGTGCCAGCAGCCCCAGGGCCCCATTAAACACCGGGGAGCTGTTTTTT
TRBV21-1,TRBJ2-3,NA,few,18,CASFGTQAALGSTDTQYF,TGTGCCAGCTTTGGGACCCAGGCCGCCCTAGGGAGCACAGATACGCAGTATTTT
TRBV11-2,TRBJ2-1,TRBD2,NA,15,CASSPGGTTYNEQFF,TGTGCCAGCAGCCCCGGGGGGACTACCTACAATGAGCAGTTCTTC
TRBV12-3/TRBV12-4,TRBJ2-1,TRBD2,few,15,CASRKRELGSNEQFF,TGTGCCAGCAGAAAGCGGGAGCTGGGGTCGAATGAGCAGTTCTTC
TRBV5-1,TRBJ2-6,NA,many,15,CASSTSTAGANVLTF,TGCGCCAGCTCGACTAGTACAGCTGGGGCCAACGTCCTGACTTTC
TRBV24-1,TRBJ2-1,TRBD1,few,16,CATTGRTGSSYNEQFF,TGTGCCACCACTGGAAGGACAGGGAGCTCCTACAATGAGCAGTTCTTC
TRBV7-2,TRBJ2-7,TRBD2,many,13,CASSQWTSYEQYF,TGTGCCAGCAGCCAATGGACTAGCTACGAGCAGTACTTC
TRBV12-3/TRBV12-4,TRBJ2-3,NA,few,15,CASSFGTLGTDTQYF,TGTGCCAGCAGTTTCGGGACCTTGGGCACAGATACGCAGTATTTT
TRBV7-6,TRBJ2-5,NA,few,15,CASSTSTNRDRQNYF,TGTGCCAGCAGCACCTCCACGAACCGGGACCGCCAGAATTACTTC
TRBV10-3,TRBJ1-2,NA,few,13,CAISDEPASGYTF,TGTGCCATCAGTGATGAGCCAGCTAGTGGCTACACCTTC
TRBV5-6,TRBJ1-2,NA,many,14,CASSHQGTSYGYTF,TGTGCCAGCAGCCACCAGGGGACGTCCTATGGCTACACCTTC
TRBV6-2/TRBV6-3,TRBJ2-1,NA,few,13,CAVGRLSYNEQFF,TGTGCAGTGGGGCGGCTCTCCTACAATGAGCAGTTCTTC
TRBV7-2,TRBJ2-2,NA,few,16,CASNPRAQGGTGELFF,TGTGCCAGCAACCCCCGTGCCCAGGGAGGAACCGGGGAGCTGTTTTTT
TRBV7-9,TRBJ1-2,NA,NA,13,CASSSSGNSFHTF,TGTGCCAGCAGTTCGTCTGGGAATTCCTTCCACACCTTC
TRBV3-1,TRBJ1-2,NA,NA,15,CASSQGARGQYGYTF,TGTGCCAGCAGCCAAGGGGCGAGAGGGCAGTATGGCTACACCTTC
TRBV4-2,TRBJ1-1,NA,NA,17,CASSRLAGEPGGTEAFF,TGTGCCAGCAGCCGGCTAGCCGGGGAGCCGGGTGGAACTGAAGCTTTCTTT
TRBV7-3,TRBJ2-1,TRBD1,NA,12,CASSHPGTEKFF,TGTGCCAGCAGCCACCCCGGGACAGAGAAGTTCTTC
TRBV10-3,TRBJ2-1,TRBD2,many,14,CASTPSGSYNEQFF,TGTGCCTCTACCCCTAGCGGCTCCTACAATGAGCAGTTCTTC
TRBV20-1,TRBJ2-7,NA,NA,17,CSASRGATAGASYEQYF,TGCAGTGCTAGCCGGGGGGCTACGGCGGGAGCCTCCTACGAGCAGTACTTC